This T cell receptor beta chain emerged from a study of CD8+ T cells in alopecia areata. Across the whole study: The investigators scored severity in treated patients by the percentage of affected scalp area.

As to this clone: Its cognate antigen is unknown.

Overall study results and limits: There was only one nonresponder, so it was unclear how baseline CD8+ expansion relates to response. It was lesional scalp, especially alopecia totalis/universalis, that showed higher clonality than normal scalp.

Treatment reported: oral pan-JAK inhibitor, 5-10 mg twice daily. Looked up from germline, CDR1 is SQVTM and CDR2 is ANQGSEA. The CDR3 contains 12 residues. Trimming pared 1 base from V and 2 bases from J, leaving 6 bases between. After isolation, RNA underwent reverse transcription to generate cDNA as the sequencing template. Generated by immunoSEQ multiplex PCR, the TCRdb table keeps only in-frame clones and is missing some. The sample records 180,000 or so clones, roughly 58% being singletons. Sequences were derived from CD4+ T cells sorted from blood, sampled at roughly week 55, from a patient treated with tofacitinib. The V gene is TRBV29-1, the J gene TRBJ2-7; D remains unclear. This TCR came from a human donor with alopecia areata. The CDR3 coding sequence is TGCAGCGTTGAAGCCTCACCCTACGAGCAGTACTTC. This encodes CSVEASPYEQYF.